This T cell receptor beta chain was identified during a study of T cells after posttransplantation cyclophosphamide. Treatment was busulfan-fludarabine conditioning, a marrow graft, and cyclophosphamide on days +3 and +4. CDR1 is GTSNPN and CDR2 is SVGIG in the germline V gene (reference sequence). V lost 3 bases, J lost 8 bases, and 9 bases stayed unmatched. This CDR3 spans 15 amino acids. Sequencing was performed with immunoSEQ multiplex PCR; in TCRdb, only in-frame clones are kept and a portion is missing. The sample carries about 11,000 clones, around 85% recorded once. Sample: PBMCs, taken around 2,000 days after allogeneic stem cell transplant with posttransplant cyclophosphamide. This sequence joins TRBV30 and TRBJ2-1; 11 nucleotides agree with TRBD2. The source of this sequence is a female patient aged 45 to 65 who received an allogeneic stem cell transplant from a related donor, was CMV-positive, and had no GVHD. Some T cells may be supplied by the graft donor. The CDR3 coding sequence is TGTGCCTGGAGCGATACTAGCGGGAGAAGCGATGAGCAGTTCTTC. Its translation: CAWSDTSGRSDEQFF.